One sample yielded the 30 T cell receptor beta chains listed below, sequenced in a study of T cells in localized non-small cell lung cancer. Assay: immunoSEQ multiplex PCR; the TCRdb copy retains only in-frame clones and omits some. The table records tens of thousands of clones, 80% to 90% of them present only once. The sequencing here drew on peripheral blood, taken before any cancer treatment. The source of these receptors is a male donor aged 60 or older with stage III squamous cell lung carcinoma.

The J gene is TRBJ1-4, the V gene TRBV12-5; D gene uncertain. CDR1 and CDR2 from the germline V gene are LGHNT and FRNRAP. The CDR3 spans 14 residues. The V end lost 6 bases, the J end lost 1 base, and 9 bases lay between the germline ends. DNA of the CDR3: TGTGCTAGTGGAGGTGGGGAAACTAATGAAAAACTGTTTTTT. This encodes CASGGGETNEKLFF.

The rearrangement uses TRBV21-1 and TRBJ1-2; TRBD1 was called by the table and not checked on the DNA. TRBV21-1 is a pseudogene segment. This CDR3 is built from 16 residues. In DNA form, the CDR3 reads TGTGCCAGAACACAAAGGCACAGGACATCTAACTATGGCTACACCTTC. This gives the protein CARTQRHRTSNYGYTF.

The V call is TRBV7-9, the J call TRBJ1-2; D may be TRBD1 (5 bases). The CDR3 spans 14 residues. V lost 5 bases and J lost 3, with 13 bases in between. Germline V CDR1 and CDR2: SEHNR, FQNEAQ (reference sequence). The CDR3 DNA sequence: TGTGCCAGCAGCGACGACAGATCCCACTATGGCTACACCTTC. Translating gives CASSDDRSHYGYTF.

CDR3 protein: CASSLAGHTGELFF. The CDR3 DNA reads as TGTGCCAGCAGCTTGGCCGGGCACACCGGGGAGCTGTTTTTT. The V call is TRBV5-4, the J call TRBJ2-2; no firm D call. The CDR3 has 14 amino acids. Trimming left V 0 bases short and J 3 bases short, with 6 bases between. Germline CDR1 SGHNT, CDR2 YYREEE (reference sequence).

The chain combines TRBV2 with TRBJ1-6; tentatively, D is TRBD1 (5 bases). The germline CDR1 and CDR2 sequences are SNHLY and FYNNEI. The CDR3 has 10 amino acids. Trimming left V 6 bases short and J 18 bases short, with 12 bases between. The CDR3 coding sequence is TGTGCCAGCAGGGACACCAGCCACCACTTT. Its translation is CASRDTSHHF.

The V and J genes are TRBV10-3 and TRBJ2-3, with 7 bases matching TRBD1. The CDR3 covers 15 residues. CDR1 and CDR2 from the germline V gene are ENHRY and SYGVKD. The junction had 7 bases not matched to a gene; V was cut back by 5 bases and J by 2 bases. CDR3 residues: CAISRGRQVTDTQYF. The CDR3 DNA follows: TGTGCCATCAGTAGGGGGCGGCAAGTCACAGATACGCAGTATTTT.

The chain uses TRBV18 and TRBJ1-4, with D possibly matching TRBD1 (5 bases). The CDR3 is 15 amino acids. The germline CDR1 and CDR2 sequences are KGHSH and LQKENI. Trimming took off 5 bases at V and 4 bases at J, with 14 bases between the two ends. For the CDR3, the DNA is TGTGCCAGCTCAACATCGACAGCGGATAATGAAAAACTGTTTTTT. It is translated as CASSTSTADNEKLFF.

J is TRBJ2-7 and V is TRBV6-6; no definite D call. Germline values: CDR1 MNHNY, CDR2 SVGAGI (reference sequence). The V and J ends lost 4 bases and 5 bases respectively, with 12 bases between them. CDR3 size: 13 residues. The CDR3 protein is CASSFFGRDEQYV. The CDR3, as DNA: TGTGCCAGCAGTTTTTTCGGCCGGGACGAGCAGTACGTC.

The chain combines TRBV29-1 with TRBJ1-4; D is undetermined. This CDR3 has 12 amino acids. V was trimmed by 6 bases and J by 7 bases, leaving 12 bases between them. Germline V gives CDR1 SQVTM, CDR2 ANQGSEA. CDR3 protein: CSVSQSGEKLFF. The DNA of the CDR3 is TGCAGCGTATCTCAGTCAGGTGAAAAACTGTTTTTT. Together with reference TRBV29-1 and TRBJ1-4, the CDR3 gives the full variable domain: SAVISQKPSRDICQRGTSLTIQCQVDSQVTMMFWYRQQPGQSLTLIATANQGSEATYESGFVIDKFPISRPNLTFSTLTVSNMSPEDSSIYLCSVSQSGEKLFFGSGTQLSVL.

The chain uses TRBV4-2 and TRBJ1-5; maybe TRBD1 (5 bases). CDR3 length equals 17 residues. The V end lost 3 bases, the J end lost 0 bases, and 15 bases lay between the germline ends. Germline V gene sequence: CDR1 LGHNA, CDR2 YNFKEQ. CDR3 protein: CASSQYEGRLSNQPQHF. The CDR3 DNA sequence: TGTGCCAGCAGCCAGTATGAGGGACGACTTAGCAATCAGCCCCAGCATTTT.

This clone was recorded once. The V call is TRBV21-1, the J call TRBJ2-5; the table's D call of TRBD2 was not tested on the DNA. TRBV21-1 is listed as a pseudogene. The CDR3 sequence is 13 residues long. The CDR3 DNA reads as TGTGCCAGCAGCAAACGGAGGGAGGTGACCCAGTACTTC. Protein product: CASSKRREVTQYF.

The chain couples TRBV6-5 to TRBJ1-1, with unresolved D. The CDR3 is made up of 12 amino acids. CDR1 and CDR2 (germline): MNHEY, SVGAGI. V lost 4 bases to trimming and J lost 3 bases, with 6 bases between them. CDR3 bases: TGTGCCAGCAGTTCAATTGACACTGAAGCTTTCTTT. This codes for CASSSIDTEAFF.

This chain uses TRBV6-1 with TRBJ1-5; unclear D gene. CDR3 length: 15 residues. Trimming took 4 bases from V and 1 from J, leaving 11 bases between them. Germline values: CDR1 MNHNS, CDR2 SASEGT. CDR3 sequence (DNA): TGTGCCAGCAGTGCAATGAAAGGGAGCAATCAGCCCCAGCATTTT. Translating gives CASSAMKGSNQPQHF.

The chain couples TRBV7-9 to TRBJ1-1; 9 bases fit TRBD1. Trimming removed 3 bases from V and 3 bases from J; junction bases left unmatched: 5. CDR3 length: 15 amino acids. Germline lookup yields CDR1 SEHNR and CDR2 FQNEAQ (reference sequence). The CDR3 loop reads CASSLTGGVYTEAFF. CDR3 sequence (DNA): TGTGCCAGCAGCTTGACAGGGGGGGTATACACTGAAGCTTTCTTT.

This chain connects TRBV21-1 to TRBJ1-1; the table assigns TRBD1, which was not confirmed against the DNA. TRBV21-1 is assigned pseudogene status. This CDR3 region has 15 residues. CDR3 nucleotides: TGTGCCAGCAGCAGCCCCAGGGGGCGAGAAGCTGAAGCTTTCTTT. Translating gives CASSSPRGREAEAFF.

This clone is a singleton in its sample. The V gene is TRBV28, the J gene TRBJ1-2; no clear D. Germline CDR1 is MDHEN and CDR2 is SYDVKM. The length of the CDR3 is 10 residues. V was pared by 8 bases and J by 4 bases, with 5 bases between. CDR3 sequence reads: CASRGYGYTF. The CDR3, as DNA: TGTGCCAGCCGAGGCTATGGCTACACCTTC.

The J gene is TRBJ2-2, the V gene TRBV7-2; 7 bases align to TRBD1. CDR3 length: 16 amino acids. Trimming took 1 base from V and 1 from J; bases not matched to a gene: 3. Germline V CDR1 and CDR2: SGHTA, FQGNSA. CDR3 amino acids: CASSLGRGWNTGELFF. The CDR3 DNA reads TGTGCCAGCAGCTTAGGCAGGGGGTGGAACACCGGGGAGCTGTTTTTT.

This chain links TRBV2 with TRBJ2-7, with D uncertain. V was trimmed by 8 bases and J by 4 bases, leaving 9 bases between them. The CDR3 loop spans 11 amino acids. Per germline, CDR1 SNHLY and CDR2 FYNNEI. The CDR3 is CASRNTYEQYV. The DNA of the CDR3 is TGTGCCAGCCGAAATACATACGAGCAGTACGTC.

As for this clone: One end of the junction is discordant with germline, which a read error may explain. The chain carries TRBV14 and TRBJ1-4, with D uncertain. The length of the CDR3 is 15 residues. The germline CDR1 and CDR2 sequences are SGHDN and FVKESK. DNA for the CDR3: TGTGCCAGCAACCAAGGGAAAAGGGTACGGGAAAAACTGTTTTTT. Its protein is CASNQGKRVREKLFF.

The genes are TRBV5-1 and TRBJ1-2, with a weak D call TRBD1 (6 bases). Germline V gives CDR1 SGHRS, CDR2 YFSETQ. Deletions cut 4 bases from V and 2 bases from J, with 18 bases between. The CDR3 extends over 16 amino acids. The CDR3 reads CASSLEGDMSNYGYTF. The CDR3 DNA reads as TGCGCCAGCAGCCTAGAAGGGGACATGTCGAACTATGGCTACACCTTC. Full variable domain (rest looked up from reference TRBV5-1 and TRBJ1-2): KAGVTQTPRYLIKTRGQQVTLSCSPISGHRSVSWYQQTPGQGLQFLFEYFSETQRNKGNFPGRFSGRQFSNSRSEMNVSTLELGDSALYLCASSLEGDMSNYGYTFGSGTRLTVV.

The chain is built from TRBV19 and TRBJ2-1; unclear D gene. Germline V gene data show CDR1 as LNHDA and CDR2 as SQIVND (reference sequence). The CDR3 has 13 residues. V lost 0 bases and J 7 bases, leaving 7 bases between the germline ends. The CDR3 nucleotides are TGTGCCAGTAGTATAGATGGGTGGAATGAGCAGTTCTTC. Its translation: CASSIDGWNEQFF.

This chain links TRBV19 with TRBJ1-6; D perhaps matches TRBD1 (5 bases). Germline V CDR1 and CDR2: LNHDA, SQIVND (reference sequence). CDR3 length: 15 residues. V was trimmed by 8 bases and J by 8 bases, leaving 19 bases between them. The CDR3 sequence is CASSGAGPQDSPLHF. CDR3 DNA: TGTGCCAGTTCCGGAGCGGGGCCGCAAGATTCACCCCTCCACTTT. The full variable domain, in which reference TRBV19 and TRBJ1-6 provide the parts outside the CDR3, is DGGITQSPKYLFRKEGQNVTLSCEQNLNHDAMYWYRQDPGQGLRLIYYSQIVNDFQKGDIAEGYSVSREKKESFPLTVTSAQKNPTAFYLCASSGAGPQDSPLHFGNGTRLTVT.

In regard to this clone: The sample holds other DNA sequences that translate to the same CDR3. The J gene is TRBJ1-1, the V gene TRBV9; D uncertain. CDR1 is SGDLS and CDR2 is YYNGEE in the germline V gene. The V end lost 0 bases, the J end lost 1 base, and 10 bases lay between the germline ends. This CDR3 contains 15 residues. The CDR3, as DNA: TGTGCCAGCAGCGTAGGCAGTCTCGGGAACACTGAAGCTTTCTTT. Its protein is CASSVGSLGNTEAFF. Full variable domain (rest looked up from reference TRBV9 and TRBJ1-1): DSGVTQTPKHLITATGQRVTLRCSPRSGDLSVYWYQQSLDQGLQFLIQYYNGEERAKGNILERFSAQQFPDLHSELNLSSLELGDSALYFCASSVGSLGNTEAFFGQGTRLTVV.

This clone appeared once. The chain carries TRBV10-3 and TRBJ2-7; D gene uncertain. CDR3 length: 17 residues. V lost 0 bases, J lost 5 bases, and 20 bases lay in between. Germline values: CDR1 ENHRY, CDR2 SYGVKD. The CDR3 region has the DNA TGTGCCATCAGTGAGTCTCTCCCCCGTGAGGAACGGCACGAGCAGTACTTC. This encodes CAISESLPREERHEQYF.

The J gene is TRBJ1-1, the V gene TRBV9; D not certain. The CDR3 sequence is 14 residues long. The germline CDR1 and CDR2 sequences are SGDLS and YYNGEE. V was clipped by 4 bases and J by 0 bases, with 10 bases between them. The CDR3 DNA is TGTGCCAGCAGCCTCACTCCTATGAACACTGAAGCTTTCTTT. Translating gives CASSLTPMNTEAFF. The entire variable domain, with the rest obtained from reference TRBV9 and TRBJ1-1, is as follows: DSGVTQTPKHLITATGQRVTLRCSPRSGDLSVYWYQQSLDQGLQFLIQYYNGEERAKGNILERFSAQQFPDLHSELNLSSLELGDSALYFCASSLTPMNTEAFFGQGTRLTVV.

The V and J genes are TRBV18 and TRBJ2-1, with 14 bases fitting TRBD2. CDR1 KGHSH and CDR2 LQKENI come from the germline V gene. V shed 3 bases and J 0 bases; nucleotides not matched to a gene: 4. The length of the CDR3 is 18 residues. The CDR3 DNA sequence: TGTGCCAGCTCACCGACTAGCGGGGGGGCCGCCTCCTACAATGAGCAGTTCTTC. It specifies CASSPTSGGAASYNEQFF. The entire variable domain, with the rest obtained from reference TRBV18 and TRBJ2-1, is as follows: NAGVMQNPRHLVRRRGQEARLRCSPMKGHSHVYWYRQLPEEGLKFMVYLQKENIIDESGMPKERFSAEFPKEGPSILRIQQVVRGDSAAYFCASSPTSGGAASYNEQFFGPGTRLTVL.

The chain carries TRBV2 and TRBJ2-7, with TRBD1 matching 7 bases. The V gene end was trimmed by 2 bases and the J gene end by 3 bases; junction bases not matched to a gene: 4. Germline lookup yields CDR1 SNHLY and CDR2 FYNNEI. CDR3 length equals 14 residues. The CDR3 nucleotides are TGTGCCAGCAGTGAAACAGGGGCTTACTACGAGCAGTACGTC. It codes for CASSETGAYYEQYV.

The rearrangement links TRBV7-8 to TRBJ1-2, with D tentatively TRBD1 (5 bases). Per the germline V gene, CDR1 is SGHVS and CDR2 is FQNEAQ. The CDR3 runs 14 residues. V was shortened by 5 bases and J by 0 bases, with 10 bases between the two germline ends. The CDR3 region is CASSPGHSNYGYTF. CDR3 bases: TGTGCCAGCAGCCCCGGACATTCTAACTATGGCTACACCTTC.

This sequence joins TRBV2 and TRBJ1-2; 7 bases map to TRBD1. Germline V CDR1 and CDR2: SNHLY, FYNNEI. V lost 7 bases, J lost 7 bases, and 9 bases stayed unmatched. CDR3 length equals 13 residues. Written as DNA, the CDR3 is TGTGCCAGCACTCCTCGAGGGGGCGCTGGCTACACCTTC. Protein product: CASTPRGGAGYTF.

The CDR3 DNA follows: TGCGCCAGCAGGGAACTAGCGGGGTACAATGAGCAGTTCTTC. This translates into CASRELAGYNEQFF. The genes are TRBV5-1 and TRBJ2-1; 10 bases map to TRBD2. The V segment lost 5 bases and the J segment 4 bases; nucleotides outside the gene matches: 3. The CDR3 is 14 amino acids. The germline CDR1 and CDR2 sequences are SGHRS and YFSETQ.